Below, one T cell receptor (beta chain) is given with its context. V was clipped by 5 bases and J by 4 bases, with 15 bases between them. Looked up from germline, CDR1 is MNHEY and CDR2 is SMNVEV (reference sequence). This CDR3 has 15 residues. TCRdb itself ran the RT-PCR reads through MiXCR, one entry per CDR3 protein. The sample gives fewer than 180,000 distinct CDR3 sequences, roughly 35% of which show up once; about 50% is in the top ten. The sample belongs to a study of patients and donors after allogeneic stem cell transplantation. Sequencing was performed on blood, either unsorted or a sorted T cell fraction (not recorded which). The rearrangement joins TRBV27 to TRBJ1-5; the D gene is possibly TRBD1 (5 bases). This TCR was recovered from a human donor who was either an allogeneic HSCT recipient or a stem cell or donor lymphocyte infusion donor (not recorded which). It is not recorded whose cells these are; they may come from a transplant donor. CDR3: CASSPLFGGNQPQHF. DNA of the CDR3: TGTGCCAGCAGTCCCCTCTTTGGGGGAAATCAGCCCCAGCATTTT.